One T cell receptor (beta chain) is described in this entry. Which antigen it targets is not known. No quality values exist for individual bases; no much larger clone is one base distant. This entry comes from a study of cytomegalovirus exposure and HLA in healthy donors (dated by TCRdb to 2016 to 2017). Turning to the overall study: In an earlier analysis of roughly 500 of the donors, approximately 300 Gb of sequence data and 95 million to 130 million unique TCR beta sequences from 150 million to 200 million T cells were reported. The study combined high-throughput TCR immunosequencing, statistical association of individual TCRs with disease status, and machine learning to predict cytomegalovirus infection status. A separate validation cohort of over a hundred different subjects was used in addition to the approximately 700-subject first cohort. The number of typed donors differed by locus: 629-630 for A, B, C, DRB1 and DQB1; 500 to 550 for DQA1; some 610 for DPA1; and roughly 490 for DPB1. An early release that covered fewer than 800 HLA-typed donors contained approximately 320 gigabases of sequencing data and some 87 million unique TCR sequences. In an earlier analysis of more than 550 of the donors, high-throughput TCR beta sequencing was used to judge whether each TCR beta V gene segment behaved as functional or pseudogenic. The study aimed to test whether signatures of past pathogen exposure could be identified by cataloging public T cell receptors. Because of strong linkage in the cohort, roughly 5 DR-DQ haplotypes were treated as single units for association and clustering. In the later analysis, no new phenotypic data were used to find candidate immune exposures; instead, reliance was placed on TCR beta sequences and their occurrence across donors. Every discovery cohort repertoire had been produced on one sequencing platform. On average, around 230,000 unique TCR beta nucleotide sequences were sequenced per donor among about 400 genotyped donors of the cohort, with roughly 18% of those sequences being non-productive. HLA typing included class I and class II loci at four-digit resolution. Using immunosequencing, the study profiled T cell repertoires from around 680 subjects and related those repertoires to cytomegalovirus serostatus. A later analysis re-examined previously published TCR beta repertoires from 610 or so donors and added high-resolution HLA genotyping to investigate patterns of TCR occurrence. Genome-wide SNP genotypes for about 65% of the roughly 670 donors were used in a later genetic analysis, which treated that subset as a discovery cohort. Alongside the repertoire data, information on donor age, sex, ethnicity and CMV serostatus was compiled. Of the roughly 400 genotyped donors, approximately 82% fell in the genetic ancestry cluster associated with self-reported Caucasian donors. Paper-wide results and their limitations: Roughly uniform sequencing depth across donors was assumed in presence/absence analyses, although this assumption may not hold. The sequencing pipeline was judged likely to have produced a cluster of highly shared sequence variants as a technical artifact. Over 15 rarely observed V segments, including chromosome 9 orphons, were excluded from the earlier analysis of about 600 of the donors because counts were too low. According to the authors, the approach could potentially be generalized to other disease states and immunological phenotypes. In both the original and validation cohorts, the classifier was reported to diagnose cytomegalovirus status with high specificity and sensitivity. Most TCR sequences were seen in very few donors, while some public TCRs were found in many individuals. A few of the identified cytomegalovirus-associated TCR beta chains were confirmed in vitro to be specific for cytomegalovirus antigens. In a later analysis, TCR association rates were found to vary across HLA loci, with the most associated TCRs seen for DRB1 alleles and the fewest for HLA-C alleles. In a later analysis, HLA-associated TCR beta chains were found to be more clonally expanded and to have lower generation probabilities than equally common non-associated chains. This cohort had only TCR beta chains sequenced, and the lack of alpha or paired-chain data limited which features could be detected. Linkage disequilibrium might explain the correlated functional status among segregating V segments, but an unknown experimental factor could not be ruled out. An association between a missense DCLRE1C variant and V-gene and J-gene trimming of TCR beta chains was found in a later genetic analysis and replicated in an independent cohort. The 87-base-pair reads could not distinguish some IMGT-functional V segments, including TRBV6-2 and TRBV6-3, so those segments were excluded. In a later analysis, 15,000 to 20,000 TCR beta sequences were associated with specific HLA alleles at a false discovery rate of 0.05. According to a later analysis, most CMV-associated TCR beta chains appeared to be HLA-restricted, and the HLA associations seemed to be driven largely by CMV exposure. In an earlier analysis of 587 of the donors, most TCR beta V segments appeared in productive rearrangements about 90% or about 30% of the time, broadly matching IMGT annotations. A further reported finding was that TCR beta sequences accurately predicted the HLA-A and HLA-B alleles for most subjects in the first cohort. When HLA alleles, especially DR and DQ, strongly co-occurred, attributing TCR associations to individual alleles was difficult. CMV serostatus was the only immune exposure information available for the cohort. The study gave a list of over 150 TCR beta chains associated with cytomegalovirus. Because HLA typing was unavailable for some donors at each locus, only the typed subset was used in association tests. A later analysis reported that several top co-occurrence clusters appeared linked to parvovirus B19, influenza, CMV and Epstein-Barr virus. A later genetic analysis reported fewer N-insertions in productive TCRs among donors in an Asian-associated ancestry cluster than the roughly 700-donor mean.

V and J are trimmed by 1 base and 2 bases, and the gene matches miss 5 bases of the junction. The CDR3 contains 16 residues, cysteine and phenylalanine counted. Of the read, only the CDR3 DNA is kept; its 48 bases are in frame from base 1. Per the germline V gene (reference sequence), LNHNV is the CDR1 and YYDKDF is the CDR2. Library generation was performed with the immunoSEQ multiplex PCR assay. The multiplex PCR relied on a mix of 60 forward primers for TCR Vbeta segments and 13 reverse primers for TCR Jbeta segments. A multiplex PCR assay on genomic DNA amplified the CDR3 region of rearranged TCR beta genes. Amplified TCR beta libraries were sequenced as 87-base-pair reads on the Illumina HiSeq System. For the original study's pipeline: Across the 500 to 750 repertoires, a later analysis counted about 81 million unique TCR beta chains, roughly 11 million of which were shared by at least two donors. A nearest-neighbor algorithm error-corrected the raw reads and collapsed the reads into unique sequences, merging closely related sequences to remove PCR and sequencing errors. To assign V, D and J gene segments, CDR3 sequences were aligned to IMGT reference sequences. Each retained sequence needed at least a six-nucleotide match to both a V gene segment and a J gene segment. A rearrangement was called productive if the CDR3 had no stop codons and remained in frame with V and J, and every other rearrangement was called non-productive. Following IMGT convention, CDR3 was defined as the stretch from the second conserved V-encoded cysteine to the conserved J-encoded phenylalanine. The earlier analysis of about 610 of the donors excluded sequences that lacked an unambiguous match to a single V gene segment. In an earlier analysis of some 590 of the donors, a V segment was called functional when productive rearrangements were above 56.7%, and segregating when the standard deviation between donors exceeded 5%. A statistical classification framework was built to diagnose cytomegalovirus status from the catalog of TCR beta chain sequences. V and J gene assignment, in a later analysis, came from comparing TCR nucleotide sequences with IMGT/GENE-DB human TR gene sequences. A later analysis assigned CDR3 sequences and most-parsimonious VDJ recombination scenarios with the TCRdist pipeline. A later analysis defined each TCR beta chain by its CDR3 amino acid sequence plus V-gene family, and excluded reads lacking a unique V-gene family. As a way to deal with suspected cross-contamination and a sequencing artifact, a later analysis dropped more than 500 nucleotide sequences that were highly shared and had low generation probability. For each public chain, a later analysis derived a clonal expansion index from normalized ranks of inferred template counts within each repertoire. A later analysis computed generation probabilities with a VDJ recombination model fitted to out-of-frame rearrangements, and checked the results against IGoR. A later analysis scored TCR-TCR, TCR-HLA and TCR-CMV co-occurrence with hypergeometric tests, applying a repertoire-size bias correction to TCR pairs. False discovery rates were estimated in a later analysis by permuting HLA or CMV assignments 20 times. In a later analysis, co-occurring TCRs were grouped with DBSCAN, and TCRdist sequence similarity was added when clustering was performed within HLA-allele-positive subsets. Repertoires with fewer than 30,000 or more than 120,000 public chains, plus five repertoires with anomalous nucleotide sharing, were excluded from co-occurrence clustering. TCRdb provides this immuneACCESS table in a form limited to in-frame rearrangements. Some clones are lacking; in checked studies, under half of them reflect an unresolved V gene, and why the rest are absent is not known. V, J and clone size derive from that table, while D and trimming were established from the DNA sequence. The sample contains about 110,000 clones, approximately 69% of them found a single time. The ten largest clonotypes hold 3.2% of the sample.

In total, about 650 healthy bone marrow donors made up the cohort. All cohort members were sampled while nominally healthy, although unrecorded immune exposures were likely present. The donor tested CMV seronegative, placing the donor among the approximately 400 seronegative members of the cohort. Each donor provided a peripheral blood sample, and peripheral blood mononuclear cells were used for TCR beta sequencing. The Qiagen DNeasy Blood Extraction Kit was used to extract genomic DNA from the blood cell samples. The clonotype originates from a man in his thirties or forties in good health and CMV-seronegative. Sequenced: PBMCs. The rearranged chain carries TRBV15 and TRBJ2-1, with 7 bases in between that match TRBD2. The CDR3 in this case is CATSRGLAEAYNEQFF. The nucleotide sequence reads TGTGCCACCAGCAGAGGCCTAGCGGAAGCCTACAATGAGCAGTTCTTC.